The T cell receptor (beta chain) under discussion was sequenced for a study of cytotoxic CD8 clonotypes in ibrutinib-treated CLL. Only in-frame clones appear in the TCRdb table, and some are missing; sequencing was by immunoSEQ multiplex PCR. The repertoire has just under 70,000 clones, around 68% of them found once; the top ten carry approximately 6.2%. The authors obtained about 1.9 micrograms of genomic DNA from cryopreserved PBMCs for TCR beta libraries. Study-level points and caveats: At baseline, clonality was higher than in age-matched healthy donors and correlated with CD8+ counts.

This clone was found a few times. Its specificity is not known. CDR3 size: 14 residues. The TCR originated in a human donor with chronic lymphocytic leukemia. This chain uses TRBV21-1 with TRBJ2-5; TRBD2, as called in the table, went unchecked against the DNA. TRBV21-1 is recorded as a pseudogene. This material consisted of PBMCs, taken after 12 months of ibrutinib treatment. The CDR3 DNA reads TGTGCCAGCAGCAAAACGGAAGAGGAAGAGACCCAGTACTTC. Protein sequence: CASSKTEEEETQYF.